Presented here are 10 T cell receptor beta chains from one specimen sequenced in a study of T cell responses to AZD1222 COVID-19 vaccine. TCRdb's copy holds only in-frame clones and misses some; the assay was immunoSEQ multiplex PCR. The sample holds roughly 130,000 clones, roughly 89% seen once. This sample comprised peripheral blood, obtained 28 days after the second AZD1222 dose. The receptors originated from an adult who received the AZD1222 COVID-19 vaccine.

The gene calls are TRBV3-1 (or the pseudogene TRBV3-2) and TRBJ1-4; 7 nucleotides agree with TRBD1. The CDR3 is 14 amino acids. Germline values: CDR1 LGHDT, CDR2 YNNKEL (reference sequence). J was trimmed by 4 bases and V by 3 bases; bases with no gene match: 2. CDR3 amino acids: CASSQGTVNEKLFF. The CDR3 DNA reads TGTGCCAGCAGCCAGGGGACAGTTAATGAAAAACTGTTTTTT.

The V call is TRBV7-8, the J call TRBJ1-6; D call uncertain. Per germline, CDR1 SGHVS and CDR2 FQNEAQ. The CDR3 totals 15 residues. V was trimmed by 6 bases and J by 0 bases, leaving 9 bases between them. The CDR3 sequence: CASRVEASYNSPLHF. The CDR3 DNA reads as TGTGCCAGCAGGGTCGAAGCCTCCTATAATTCACCCCTCCACTTT.

In nucleotides, the CDR3 is TGTGCCAGCAGCGACAGGAAAGACTATGGCTACACCTTC. Protein sequence: CASSDRKDYGYTF. The chain recombines TRBV7-9 with TRBJ1-2, with D tentatively TRBD1 (6 bases). The V end lost 5 bases, the J end lost 3 bases, and 10 bases lay between the germline ends. The CDR3 has 13 amino acids. From germline, CDR1 is SEHNR and CDR2 FQNEAQ (reference sequence).

The DNA of the CDR3 is TGTGCCAGCAGCCTCCCGTCTAGCGGGAGATACAATGAGCAGTTCTTC. Amino acids: CASSLPSSGRYNEQFF. The chain employs TRBV3-1 (or the pseudogene TRBV3-2) and TRBJ2-1, with 10 nucleotides matching TRBD2. V shed 4 bases, J shed 4 bases, and the junction held 7 bases outside the gene matches. Germline loops: CDR1 LGHDT, CDR2 YNNKEL (reference sequence). CDR3 length: 16 residues.

The V and J genes are TRBV27 and TRBJ2-7, with 7 nucleotides matching TRBD1. The length of the CDR3 is 16 residues. CDR1 is MNHEY, CDR2 SMNVEV, per germline (reference sequence). Trimming at V came to 5 bases and at J to 3 bases, leaving 13 bases not matched to a gene. The CDR3 is CASSARQGLVDYEQYF. CDR3 DNA sequence: TGTGCCAGCAGTGCTAGACAGGGCCTAGTGGACTACGAGCAGTACTTC.

This sequence joins TRBV5-1 and TRBJ2-7; D might be TRBD2 (5 bases). The length of the CDR3 is 14 residues. The V end lost 1 base, the J end lost 3 bases, and 11 bases lay between the germline ends. CDR1 SGHRS and CDR2 YFSETQ come from the germline V gene. CDR3 in DNA: TGCGCCAGCAGCTTGACCCTCGAGGGCTACGAGCAGTACTTC. Translated: CASSLTLEGYEQYF. The whole variable domain, remainder taken from reference TRBV5-1 and TRBJ2-7, is KAGVTQTPRYLIKTRGQQVTLSCSPISGHRSVSWYQQTPGQGLQFLFEYFSETQRNKGNFPGRFSGRQFSNSRSEMNVSTLELGDSALYLCASSLTLEGYEQYFGPGTRLTVT.

V gene TRBV5-8 combines with J gene TRBJ2-3; 8 bases align to TRBD2. Germline-derived CDR1 and CDR2 are SGHTS and YDEGEE. CDR3 length equals 17 residues. The ends lost 0 bases at V and 0 bases at J; junction bases unmatched: 6. This CDR3 reads CASSLVVAGISTDTQYF. CDR3 bases: TGTGCCAGCAGCTTGGTAGTAGCGGGGATTAGCACAGATACGCAGTATTTT.

This clone was recorded only once. The chain combines TRBV5-1 with TRBJ2-1; D may be TRBD2 (6 bases). With 5 bases removed from V and 0 bases from J, the gap between germline ends came to 18 bases. CDR1 and CDR2 (germline): SGHRS, YFSETQ. The CDR3 is made up of 17 amino acids. The CDR3 spells CASRIQGAGSSYNEQFF. The CDR3 DNA is TGCGCCAGCAGGATCCAAGGGGCGGGAAGCTCCTACAATGAGCAGTTCTTC.

This clone was counted once. The rearrangement uses TRBV4-3 and TRBJ1-2; the D gene is possibly TRBD1 (6 bases). The CDR3 runs to 12 residues. The V gene lost 4 bases and the J gene lost 10 bases, with 13 bases spanning the gap. Germline assignment: CDR1 LGHNA and CDR2 YSLEER. Written as DNA, the CDR3 is TGCGCCAGCAGCCCTACCAGGGGACTCTACACCTTC. Amino acids: CASSPTRGLYTF.

This rearrangement joins TRBV30 to TRBJ1-3, with TRBD1 identical over 8 bases. Germline lookup yields CDR1 GTSNPN and CDR2 SVGIG (reference sequence). The CDR3 runs 14 residues. J gave up 2 bases and V 0 bases, and 0 bases lay outside the gene matches. The CDR3 reads CAWSVTGAGNTIYF. The CDR3 coding sequence is TGTGCCTGGAGTGTGACAGGGGCTGGAAACACCATATATTTT.